Each of the 20 T cell receptor beta chains below was sequenced from the same sample in a study of blood T cell repertoires in COVID-19. Sequencing used immunoSEQ multiplex PCR; TCRdb keeps in-frame clones, though not all of them. The sample holds some 200,000 clones, around 80% seen once. Sequenced input: peripheral blood. The receptors shown here come from a woman aged 70 to 79 with acute or convalescent COVID-19.

This clone appeared once. The gene calls are TRBV19 and TRBJ2-5; no definite D call. This CDR3 contains 12 residues. The V end was cut by 5 bases, the J end by 6 bases, with 10 bases between. Germline CDR1 is LNHDA and CDR2 is SQIVND (reference sequence). CDR3 bases: TGTGCCAGTAGTGTTCCCTATCAGACCCAGTACTTC. Translated: CASSVPYQTQYF.

The chain recombines TRBV2 with TRBJ2-1, with TRBD1 identical over 10 bases. The CDR3 length is 17 residues. Trimming cost V 1 base and J 3 bases; bases outside gene matches: 6. Germline assignment: CDR1 SNHLY and CDR2 FYNNEI. The CDR3 sequence is CASSEEPGQGFYNEQFF. The CDR3 nucleotides are TGTGCCAGCAGTGAAGAGCCGGGACAGGGGTTCTACAATGAGCAGTTCTTC.

V gene TRBV19 combines with J gene TRBJ1-5; 9 bases agree with TRBD1. Unmatched junction bases numbered 3, after V lost 5 bases and J lost 7 bases. The length of the CDR3 is 13 residues. The V gene's germline CDR1 is LNHDA and CDR2 SQIVND (reference sequence). In DNA form, the CDR3 reads TGTGCCAGTAGTGTTGACAGGGGGCAGCCCCAGCATTTT. Translation gives CASSVDRGQPQHF.

The chain employs TRBV27 and TRBJ2-3; 9 nucleotides agree with TRBD2. This CDR3 spans 15 amino acids. The V segment lost 6 bases and the J segment 1 base; nucleotides outside the gene matches: 5. CDR1 MNHEY and CDR2 SMNVEV come from the germline V gene (reference sequence). The CDR3 region is CASSGWTSGTDTQYF. The CDR3 nucleotides are TGTGCCAGCAGCGGCTGGACTAGCGGCACAGATACGCAGTATTTT.

V is TRBV3-1 (or the pseudogene TRBV3-2) and J is TRBJ2-6; D is ambiguous. V was shortened by 0 bases and J by 0 bases, with 9 bases between the two germline ends. Germline V gene data show CDR1 as LGHDT and CDR2 as YNNKEL (reference sequence). The CDR3 sequence is 17 residues long. The CDR3 sequence is CASSQDLGSSGANVLTF. In nucleotides, the CDR3 is TGTGCCAGCAGCCAAGATCTAGGAAGCTCTGGGGCCAACGTCCTGACTTTC.

The chain has TRBV29-1 and TRBJ2-7, with 10 bases that match TRBD2. This CDR3 comprises 17 residues. Per germline, CDR1 SQVTM and CDR2 ANQGSEA. Trimming at V came to 6 bases and at J to 3 bases, leaving 17 bases not matched to a gene. The CDR3 DNA reads as TGCAGCGTAACACCGGGACTAGCGACCTTTTTGGGCTACGAGCAGTACTTC. It yields the protein CSVTPGLATFLGYEQYF.

This sequence joins TRBV5-8 and TRBJ1-1; no clear D. Trimming removed 2 bases at V and 3 bases at J, with 14 bases between. The CDR3 extends over 15 amino acids. From germline, CDR1 is SGHTS and CDR2 YDEGEE. The chain's CDR3 is CASSFTRVLDTEAFF. The CDR3 DNA sequence: TGTGCCAGCAGCTTTACGAGGGTGCTCGACACTGAAGCTTTCTTT.

The V gene is TRBV7-2, the J gene TRBJ1-1; 8 bases agree with TRBD1. Trimming removed 0 bases from V and 8 bases from J; junction bases left unmatched: 2. Looked up from germline, CDR1 is SGHTA and CDR2 is FQGNSA. This CDR3 has 13 amino acids. The CDR3 nucleotides read TGTGCCAGCAGCTTAGCAGGGGACAGGGAAGCTTTCTTT. Translation gives CASSLAGDREAFF.

V is TRBV7-2 and J is TRBJ1-1; no clear D gene. Germline V CDR1 and CDR2: SGHTA, FQGNSA. V was cut by 5 bases and J by 4 bases, with 14 bases left in between. This CDR3 has 14 amino acids. The CDR3 loop reads CASSPLSVGTEAFF. The DNA for the CDR3 is TGTGCCAGCAGCCCTCTGAGTGTCGGCACTGAAGCTTTCTTT.

This clone was counted between two and nine times. CDR3 in amino acids: CASSSGTGDEKLFF. The CDR3 DNA follows: TGTGCCAGCAGTTCCGGGACGGGGGATGAAAAACTGTTTTTT. The V gene is TRBV6-5, the J gene TRBJ1-4, with D possibly TRBD1 on 5 matching bases. V was shortened by 4 bases and J by 6 bases, with 12 bases between the two germline ends. Germline CDR1 is MNHEY and CDR2 is SVGAGI. The CDR3 is 14 residues long.

In its sample, this clone was seen a few times. V is TRBV28 and J is TRBJ1-6; possibly TRBD1 for D (5 bases). Trimming took 5 bases from V and 18 from J, leaving 20 bases between them. This CDR3 has 13 amino acids. Germline assignment: CDR1 MDHEN and CDR2 SYDVKM. CDR3 in DNA: TGTGCCAGCAGTACCAGCCTAATTGACAGCCCCCACTTT. This translates into CASSTSLIDSPHF.

With respect to this clone: The same CDR3 arises from other DNA sequences in this sample as well. The chain recombines TRBV3-1 (or the pseudogene TRBV3-2) with TRBJ1-5; unclear D gene. Per the germline V gene, CDR1 is LGHDT and CDR2 is YNNKEL (reference sequence). The V end was cut by 2 bases, the J end by 4 bases, with 3 bases between. The CDR3 totals 12 residues. CDR3 sequence (DNA): TGTGCCAGCAGCCAATTAAATCAGCCCCAGCATTTT. Amino acid sequence: CASSQLNQPQHF.

The chain carries TRBV29-1 and TRBJ2-1; 13 bases align to TRBD2. V dropped 4 bases and J dropped 7; count of bases not matched to a gene: 4. CDR3 length equals 14 residues. CDR1 is SQVTM and CDR2 is ANQGSEA in the germline V gene. CDR3 nucleotide sequence: TGCAGCGTTGCTACTAGCGGGAGGGGGAATGAGCAGTTCTTC. Its translation is CSVATSGRGNEQFF.

This clone has just a few counts. The chain uses TRBV28 and TRBJ2-7, with 9 nucleotides matching TRBD1. The CDR3 runs to 14 residues. The V and J ends lost 5 bases and 5 bases, in that order; junction bases with no gene match: 7. CDR1 MDHEN and CDR2 SYDVKM come from the germline V gene. The CDR3 sequence: CASSGGTGRNEQYF. CDR3 in DNA: TGTGCCAGCAGTGGGGGGACAGGGCGAAACGAGCAGTACTTC.

The genes are TRBV4-2 and TRBJ2-3; 7 bases line up with TRBD2. The V and J ends lost 8 bases and 6 bases, in that order; junction bases with no gene match: 11. Germline CDR1 is LGHNA and CDR2 is YNFKEQ. The CDR3 runs 14 residues. The CDR3 DNA reads TGTGCCAGCTCCCGTGGCGGGAGAGGTGATACGCAGTATTTT. It yields the protein CASSRGGRGDTQYF.

The chain uses TRBV28 and TRBJ1-5; D remains unclear. The CDR3 sequence is 14 residues long. V was pared by 2 bases and J by 8 bases, with 13 bases between. Per germline, CDR1 MDHEN and CDR2 SYDVKM. The CDR3 nucleotides are TGTGCCAGCAGTTTAGAAGGACTCGTGAAGCCCCAGCATTTT. It codes for CASSLEGLVKPQHF.

V gene TRBV11-3 combines with J gene TRBJ1-5; 7 bases agree with TRBD1. V lost 7 bases, J lost 3 bases, and 15 bases stayed unmatched. Germline assignment: CDR1 SGHNT and CDR2 YENEEA. CDR3 length equals 17 residues. The CDR3 region is CASNGTVRDKNNQPQHF. The CDR3 region has the DNA TGTGCCAGCAATGGGACAGTCCGGGACAAAAACAATCAGCCCCAGCATTTT.

The chain links TRBV18 to TRBJ2-2; 7 nucleotides agree with TRBD1. The germline V gene encodes CDR1 KGHSH and CDR2 LQKENI. The junction had 7 bases not matched to a gene; V was cut back by 1 base and J by 2 bases. The CDR3 covers 17 residues. In DNA, the CDR3 is TGTGCCAGCTCACCACAGGGTGGGGACAGAAACACCGGGGAGCTGTTTTTT. This codes for CASSPQGGDRNTGELFF.

The DNA for the CDR3 is TGTGCCAGTAGTATTGGACAGGGGATGACTGAAGCTTTCTTT. Translating gives CASSIGQGMTEAFF. V is TRBV19 and J is TRBJ1-1; 9 bases agree with TRBD1. Losses at the gene ends were 3 bases for V and 5 bases for J; bases not matched to a gene: 4. Per the germline V gene, CDR1 is LNHDA and CDR2 is SQIVND (reference sequence). The CDR3 is 14 amino acids.

This clone was observed a single time. The chain joins TRBV5-1 to TRBJ1-2; D is unresolved. Per germline, CDR1 SGHRS and CDR2 YFSETQ. The CDR3 contains 13 residues. V was cut by 0 bases and J by 1 base, with 4 bases left in between. The CDR3 is CASSLGSNYGYTF. CDR3 nucleotides: TGCGCCAGCAGCTTGGGCAGTAACTATGGCTACACCTTC.